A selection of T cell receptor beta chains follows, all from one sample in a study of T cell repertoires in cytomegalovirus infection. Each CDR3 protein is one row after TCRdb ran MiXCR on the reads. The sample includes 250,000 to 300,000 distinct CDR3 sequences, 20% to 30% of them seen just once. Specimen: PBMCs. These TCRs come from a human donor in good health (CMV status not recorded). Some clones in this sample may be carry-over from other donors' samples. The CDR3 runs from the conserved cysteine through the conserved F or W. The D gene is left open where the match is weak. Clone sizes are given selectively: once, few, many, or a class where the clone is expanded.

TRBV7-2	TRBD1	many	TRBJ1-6	TGTGCCAGCAGCTTATGGGGACAGGGGATTTCACCCCTCCACTTT	CASSLWGQGISPLHF
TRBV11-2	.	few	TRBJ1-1	TGTGCCAGCAGCTTAGAACCGATGAACACTGAAGCTTTCTTT	CASSLEPMNTEAFF
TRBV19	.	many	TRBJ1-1	TGTGCCAGTAGTATAGAGGGGGCGAGGACTGAAGCTTTCTTT	CASSIEGARTEAFF
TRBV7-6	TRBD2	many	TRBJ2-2	TGTGCCAGCAGCTCACTAGCGGGGTACGCCGGGGAGCTGTTTTTT	CASSSLAGYAGELFF
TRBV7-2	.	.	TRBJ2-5	TGTGCCAGCAGCCAGAGGGGGGGGAGGTTAGAGACCCAGTACTTC	CASSQRGGRLETQYF
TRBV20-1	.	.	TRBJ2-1	TGCAGTGCCGGGACCGCATTGGGTGAGCAGTTCTTC	CSAGTALGEQFF
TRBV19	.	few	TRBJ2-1	TGTGCCAGTAGTTCCCGGGGTGACAATGAGCAGTTCTTC	CASSSRGDNEQFF
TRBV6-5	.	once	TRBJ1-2	TGTGCCAGCAGTTACTCGACGATGCCCGGAGCTAACTATGGCTACACCTTC	CASSYSTMPGANYGYTF
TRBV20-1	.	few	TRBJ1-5	TGCAGTGCTAGAGACCGGAATAGCAATCAGCCCCAGCATTTT	CSARDRNSNQPQHF
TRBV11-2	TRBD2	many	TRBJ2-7	TGTGCCAGCAGCTTATGGGAGGGGAACGAGCAGTACTTC	CASSLWEGNEQYF
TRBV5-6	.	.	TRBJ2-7	TGTGCCAGCAGCTTAGATGAGAGATACTCGGCCTACGAGCAGTACTTC	CASSLDERYSAYEQYF
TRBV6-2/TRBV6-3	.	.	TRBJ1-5	TGTGCCAGCAGGGATGGGACTGCTCAGCCCCAGCATTTT	CASRDGTAQPQHF
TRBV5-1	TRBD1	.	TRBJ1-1	TGCGCCAGCAGCGAGACAGGGGTGATGAACACTGAAGCTTTCTTT	CASSETGVMNTEAFF
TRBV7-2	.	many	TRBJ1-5	TGTGCCAGCAGCGTACAGAATCAGCCCCAGCATTTT	CASSVQNQPQHF